This T cell receptor beta chain comes out of a study of response to subunit inactivated influenza vaccine. Study-wide results and limits: Every seasonal influenza vaccination brings in few new T cells, the authors suggested.

This clonotype was counted only a few times. Antigen unknown. TCRdb analysed the RT-PCR reads with MiXCR anew, one entry per CDR3 protein. The sample carries 650,000 or so distinct CDR3 sequences, approximately 15% recorded once. CDR3 size: 13 residues. Trimming shortened V by 0 bases and J by 12 bases, and 12 bases separated the two germline ends. Germline V gene sequence: CDR1 SGHDT, CDR2 YYEEEE. The chain has TRBV5-6 and TRBJ2-2, with a possible D match to TRBD2 (6 bases). The sequences come from PBMCs from blood, collected roughly 2 weeks before vaccination. This clonotype was obtained from a man in his fifties or sixties who received an inactivated influenza vaccine. The CDR3, as DNA: TGTGCCAGCAGCTTGGTGGAGGGGATGAAGCTGTTTTTT. This encodes CASSLVEGMKLFF.